The rows below give T cell receptor beta chains drawn from one sample of a study of blood T cells in healthy people across ages. TCRdb analysed the 5' RACE reads with MiXCR anew, one entry per CDR3 protein. In the table there are 1,100,000 or so distinct CDR3 sequences, 40% to 45% of which are singletons. The sample consisted of blood. The receptors were gathered from a woman in her fifties or sixties in good health. Both conserved end residues are part of each CDR3. The D gene is left open where the match is weak. Clone size appears in some rows only: once, few, many, or a class for an expanded clone.

TRBJ2-1 TRBD2 TRBV3-1 few CASSQDRTSGRPYNEQFF TGTGCCAGCAGCCAAGACCGGACTAGCGGGAGGCCCTACAATGAGCAGTTCTTC
TRBJ1-5 NA TRBV20-1 NA CSARDLGRQPQHF TGCAGTGCTAGAGATCTAGGCAGGCAGCCCCAGCATTTT
TRBJ1-2 NA TRBV20-1 NA CSATISGPNNYGYTF TGCAGTGCGACTATTTCGGGACCCAATAACTATGGCTACACCTTC
TRBJ2-7 TRBD2 TRBV7-7 once CASSRGLAGSCEQYF TGTGCCAGCAGCCGGGGACTAGCGGGATCCTGCGAGCAGTACTTC
TRBJ2-7 NA TRBV20-1 few CSARLVAPYEQYF TGCAGTGCTAGATTGGTAGCCCCCTACGAGCAGTACTTC
TRBJ2-7 NA TRBV20-1 NA CSATGDPYEQYF TGCAGTGCTACAGGGGACCCCTACGAGCAGTACTTC
TRBJ2-2 TRBD1 TRBV4-3 NA CASSQVQGVGTGELFF TGCGCCAGCAGCCAAGTGCAGGGGGTAGGCACCGGGGAGCTGTTTTTT
TRBJ2-1 TRBD2 TRBV7-9 few CASSLVRSGSDEQFF TGTGCCAGCAGCTTAGTACGTAGCGGGAGCGATGAGCAGTTCTTC
TRBJ2-3 NA TRBV29-1 many CSVEDRGRTVSRTDTQYF TGCAGCGTTGAAGATCGTGGGCGGACGGTCTCCCGGACAGATACGCAGTATTTT
TRBJ2-1 NA TRBV7-9 NA CASSLIRGSNNEQFF TGTGCCAGCAGCTTAATCCGGGGGTCCAATAATGAGCAGTTCTTC
TRBJ2-3 TRBD2 TRBV10-3 NA CATPWREGLIDTQYF TGTGCCACCCCATGGCGGGAGGGCCTAATAGATACGCAGTATTTT
TRBJ2-7 NA TRBV7-2 once CASSSGALSEQYF TGTGCCAGCAGCTCAGGGGCGCTATCCGAGCAGTACTTC
TRBJ2-3 NA TRBV5-1 few CASSLDGNRDTDTQYF TGCGCCAGCAGCTTGGATGGAAACAGGGACACAGATACGCAGTATTTT
TRBJ2-1 NA TRBV27 NA CASSLRVRDNEQFF TGTGCCAGCAGTTTGAGGGTTAGGGACAATGAGCAGTTCTTC
TRBJ2-3 TRBD1 TRBV20-1 few CSAREGQGSTDTQYF TGCAGTGCTAGAGAGGGACAGGGGAGCACAGATACGCAGTATTTT
TRBJ2-1 NA TRBV30 few CACQLGLLNEQFF TGTGCCTGCCAACTCGGTCTTTTGAATGAGCAGTTCTTC
TRBJ1-1 TRBD1 TRBV20-1 NA CSATRQGRTEAFF TGCAGTGCTACGAGACAGGGGAGAACTGAAGCTTTCTTT
TRBJ2-1 TRBD2 TRBV20-1 many CSELSRLAGSDEQFF TGCAGTGAGCTTTCCCGACTAGCGGGAAGCGACGAGCAGTTCTTC
TRBJ2-7 NA TRBV20-1 NA CSALGTSYEQYF TGCAGTGCTTTGGGGACCAGCTACGAGCAGTACTTC
TRBJ2-4 NA TRBV29-1 NA CSVRRAGDIQYF TGCAGCGTCCGCAGGGCCGGGGACATTCAGTACTTC
TRBJ1-2 NA TRBV25-1 NA CASSAEKGVYGYTF TGTGCCAGCAGCGCCGAGAAGGGGGTATATGGCTACACCTTC
TRBJ2-1 TRBD2 TRBV13 few CASSLMTSGYYNEQFF TGTGCCAGCAGCTTAATGACTAGCGGGTACTACAATGAGCAGTTCTTC
TRBJ2-5 NA TRBV4-2 NA CASSQDGIEQETQYF TGTGCCAGCAGCCAAGATGGGATAGAGCAAGAGACCCAGTACTTC
TRBJ2-6 TRBD1 TRBV5-1 once CASSLRAQGVGSGANVLTF TGCGCCAGCAGCCTCCGAGCTCAGGGGGTGGGGTCTGGGGCCAACGTCCTGACTTTC
TRBJ1-1 NA TRBV6-5 NA CASTHGGTTEAFF TGTGCCAGCACCCACGGGGGGACCACTGAAGCTTTCTTT
TRBJ1-1 TRBD1 TRBV5-1 NA CASSLVDRGSAEAFF TGCGCCAGCAGCTTGGTGGACAGGGGTAGCGCTGAAGCTTTCTTT
TRBJ1-5 NA TRBV24-1 once CATSDPRSASNQPQHF TGTGCCACCAGTGACCCCAGGTCGGCTAGCAATCAGCCCCAGCATTTT
TRBJ2-3 NA TRBV5-1 few CASSFDGSRADTQYF TGCGCCAGCAGCTTCGACGGGAGTAGGGCAGATACGCAGTATTTT
TRBJ2-5 TRBD2 TRBV20-1 NA CSASGSGRAETQYF TGCAGTGCTAGCGGTAGCGGGAGGGCGGAGACCCAGTACTTC
TRBJ1-5 NA TRBV6-6 NA CASSDGRDQPQHF TGTGCCAGCAGTGACGGTCGGGATCAGCCCCAGCATTTT
TRBJ1-1 TRBD1 TRBV6-2/TRBV6-3 NA CASNRPRTGWPEAFF TGTGCCAGCAATCGACCGAGGACAGGTTGGCCTGAAGCTTTCTTT
TRBJ2-3 TRBD2 TRBV7-2 few CASPGEGGSTDTQYF TGTGCCAGCCCGGGAGAGGGAGGGAGCACAGATACGCAGTATTTT
TRBJ1-5 NA TRBV7-2 NA CASSPIRGHFNQPQHF TGTGCCAGCAGCCCAATTCGGGGACATTTCAATCAGCCCCAGCATTTT
TRBJ2-5 NA TRBV9 many CASSVSPGREETQYF TGTGCCAGCAGCGTTTCCCCAGGGCGGGAAGAGACCCAGTACTTC
TRBJ2-2 NA TRBV11-2 NA CASSSPHPGELFF TGTGCCAGCAGCTCACCCCACCCTGGGGAGCTGTTTTTT
TRBJ2-5 NA TRBV14 NA CASSQTDNEQYF TGTGCCAGCAGCCAAACTGACAATGAGCAGTACTTC
TRBJ2-7 NA TRBV29-1 NA CSAGGRSYEQYF TGCAGCGCGGGGGGCAGGTCCTACGAGCAGTACTTC
TRBJ2-5 NA TRBV4-2 few CASSQAAGHPQETQYF TGTGCCAGCAGCCAAGCCGCGGGACATCCTCAAGAGACCCAGTACTTC
TRBJ2-7 NA TRBV7-2 NA CASRGPGLYEQYF TGTGCCAGCAGGGGTCCGGGGCTCTACGAGCAGTACTTC
TRBJ2-7 NA TRBV20-1 NA CSARDPGPPYEQYF TGCAGTGCTAGGGACCCCGGGCCCCCCTACGAGCAGTACTTC
TRBJ2-7 NA TRBV5-1 few CASSPGTLTVYEQYF TGCGCCAGCAGCCCAGGGACTTTAACTGTATACGAGCAGTACTTC
TRBJ2-1 NA TRBV5-1 NA CASSLERPYNEQFF TGCGCCAGCAGCTTGGAGCGCCCGTACAATGAGCAGTTCTTC
TRBJ2-7 TRBD1 TRBV29-1 NA CSVAGATGSYEQYF TGCAGCGTCGCGGGCGCGACAGGGTCCTACGAGCAGTACTTC
TRBJ2-6 NA TRBV6-2/TRBV6-3 few CASTEHDGSGANVLTF TGTGCCAGCACGGAGCATGACGGCTCTGGGGCCAACGTCCTGACTTTC
TRBJ2-1 TRBD2 TRBV29-1 NA CSVEGSGTFNGQFF TGCAGCGTTGAAGGGAGCGGGACCTTCAATGGGCAGTTCTTC
TRBJ2-1 TRBD1 TRBV20-1 few CSARRGPPEDNEQFF TGCAGTGCTAGAAGGGGGCCCCCTGAAGACAATGAGCAGTTCTTC
TRBJ2-7 TRBD1 TRBV20-1 NA CSRGNLGQGSYEQYF TGCAGTAGGGGGAACCTGGGACAGGGCTCCTACGAGCAGTACTTC
TRBJ2-2 TRBD1 TRBV20-1 once CSTGQGIPGELFF TGCAGTACGGGACAGGGGATCCCCGGGGAGCTGTTTTTT
TRBJ2-3 TRBD2 TRBV2 NA CASLPGLDADTQYF TGTGCCAGCTTACCGGGACTAGACGCAGATACGCAGTATTTT
TRBJ2-7 NA TRBV29-1 NA CSVELGRAGVYNEQYF TGCAGCGTTGAACTGGGGAGAGCGGGTGTCTACAATGAGCAGTACTTC